This T cell receptor (beta chain) derives from a study of PD-L1 blockade in urothelial cancer (dated by TCRdb to between 2016 and 2019). About the full investigation: Therapy was started in about 2014 for all patients, and atezolizumab 1,200 mg was administered intravenously every 3 weeks. About 90% of the roughly 29 patients were males with bladder-origin urothelial cancer, and 18 of 29 reported a prior smoking history. An ECOG performance status of 0 or 1 was recorded for the patients, and 0 to 3 prior chemotherapy regimens had been received by the patients. Blood samples were analyzed at 3 weeks after treatment start (second dose) and at 6 weeks after treatment start. A median of roughly 140,000 T cells and just over 80,000 unique TCRs was obtained from blood samples, and a median clonality of around 0.08 was observed. An exploratory multi-omic analysis was conducted of the somatic, immune and clinical correlates of response to PD-L1 blockade with atezolizumab in urothelial cancer. Pretreatment tumor samples, along with matched peripheral blood collected serially before and after atezolizumab treatment, underwent TCR sequencing. Durable clinical benefit was defined as a progression-free survival longer than 6 months, and TCR features were additionally tested against progression-free survival and overall survival. In the same patients, pretreatment tumors underwent whole exome sequencing and RNA sequencing in addition to TCR sequencing. About 10 patients reached durable clinical benefit, while fewer than 25 patients did not. Under 30 patients had pretreatment blood TCR-seq, about 24 had at least one posttreatment blood collection, and about 24 had tumor TCR-seq.

This specimen's time point label, interpreted: peripheral blood 6 weeks after treatment start. The cohort included about 29 patients with locally advanced or metastatic urothelial carcinoma who were treated at Memorial Sloan Kettering on a trial protocol. Peripheral blood mononuclear cells were collected pretreatment and during treatment, with between 1 and 8 total time points per patient. The Qiagen DNeasy Blood extraction kit was used to purify genomic DNA from total PBMCs and tumor samples. PBMCs were collected pretreatment and during treatment, and were isolated and stored as previously described. Synthetic TCR analog templates were spiked into each PCR so that absolute template abundance could be estimated from read counts. The immunoSEQ assay was used to amplify TCRbeta CDR3 regions from genomic DNA with bias-controlled V and J gene primers. Rearranged TCRbeta segments were sequenced at approximately 20X coverage. The authors' analysis ran thus. Clustering was used to correct sequencing errors, and CDR3s were annotated against IMGT to assign V, D and J genes. Downstream analyses used only productive TCRbeta rearrangements, leaving out any out-of-frame or stop-codon sequences. Clonality was calculated as one minus the Shannon entropy normalized by the log of the number of unique productive sequences. Clones differing between time points or between blood and tumor were identified using Fisher's exact test with Benjamini-Hochberg correction, with an adjusted p below 0.01 applied as the threshold. This is the immuneACCESS table as TCRdb keeps it, with only in-frame sequences that have V and J called. A part of the clones is gone; compared with another copy, unresolved V genes explain less than half, and the rest is unexplained. For V, J and clone size, that table is used; D and trimming come from the DNA. This sample is represented by about 40,000 clones; approximately 86% of them were singletons. Roughly 24% of the sample rests with the top ten.

Germline trimming: 1 base from V, 6 bases from J; junction bases outside gene matches: 5. The CDR3 numbers 14 residues from cysteine through phenylalanine. Solely the CDR3 DNA is kept, with 42 bases framed from the first base. Per the germline V gene, SGHDT is the CDR1 and YYEEEE is the CDR2. Overall results and qualifications from the work: Improved progression-free and overall survival was associated with having pretreatment peripheral blood TCR clonality below the median. Because of the small sample size (n ≈ 30) and the many exploratory analyses performed, the results are intended to be regarded as hypothesis-generating. At 3 weeks after the start of treatment, tumor-associated TCR clones in peripheral blood had expanded more in patients with durable benefit (n of about 22, p = 0.022).

Turning to this clone: Its cognate antigen has yet to be identified. No much larger clonotype is one base removed from it; base qualities were not supplied.

The V and J segments used are TRBV5-6 and TRBJ2-5, with 8 bases aligning to TRBD1. The clonotype originates from a man between 60 and 70 years old with urothelial cancer. Specimen: PBMCs, collected around atezolizumab (anti-PD-L1) treatment. Here is the DNA: TGTGCCAGCAGCTTGTGGCAGGGGGCAAAGACCCAGTACTTC. The translation is CASSLWQGAKTQYF.